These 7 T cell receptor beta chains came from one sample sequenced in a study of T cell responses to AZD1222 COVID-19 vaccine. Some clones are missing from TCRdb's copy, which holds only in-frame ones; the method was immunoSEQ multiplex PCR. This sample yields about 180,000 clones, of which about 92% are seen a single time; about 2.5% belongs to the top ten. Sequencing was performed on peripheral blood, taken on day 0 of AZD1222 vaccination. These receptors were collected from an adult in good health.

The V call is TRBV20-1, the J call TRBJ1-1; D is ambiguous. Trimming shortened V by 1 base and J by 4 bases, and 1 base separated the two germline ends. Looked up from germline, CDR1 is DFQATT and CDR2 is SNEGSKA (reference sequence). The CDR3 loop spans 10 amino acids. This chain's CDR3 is CSARVTEAFF. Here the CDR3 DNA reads TGCAGTGCTAGAGTCACTGAAGCTTTCTTT.

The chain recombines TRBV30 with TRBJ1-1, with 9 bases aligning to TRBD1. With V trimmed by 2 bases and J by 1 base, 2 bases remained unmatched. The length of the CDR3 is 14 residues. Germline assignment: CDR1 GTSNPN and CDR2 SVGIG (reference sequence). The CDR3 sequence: CAWSYRGRNTEAFF. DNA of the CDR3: TGTGCCTGGAGTTACAGGGGGCGGAACACTGAAGCTTTCTTT.

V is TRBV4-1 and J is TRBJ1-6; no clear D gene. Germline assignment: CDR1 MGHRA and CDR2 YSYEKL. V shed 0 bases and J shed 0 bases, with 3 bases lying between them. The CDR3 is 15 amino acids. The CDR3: CASSQEGSYNSPLHF. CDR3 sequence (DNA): TGCGCCAGCAGCCAAGAGGGCTCCTATAATTCACCCCTCCACTTT.

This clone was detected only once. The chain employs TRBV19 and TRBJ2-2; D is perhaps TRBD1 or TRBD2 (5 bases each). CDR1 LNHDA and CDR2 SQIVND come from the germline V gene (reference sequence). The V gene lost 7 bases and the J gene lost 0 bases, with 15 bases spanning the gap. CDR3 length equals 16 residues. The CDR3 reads CASNPIRGANTGELFF. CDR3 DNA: TGTGCCAGTAATCCCATTAGGGGAGCGAACACCGGGGAGCTGTTTTTT.

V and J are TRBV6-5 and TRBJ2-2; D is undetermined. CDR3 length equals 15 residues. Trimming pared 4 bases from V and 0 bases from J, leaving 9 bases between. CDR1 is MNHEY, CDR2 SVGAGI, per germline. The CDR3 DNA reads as TGTGCCAGCAGTTCACAATTCCCGAACACCGGGGAGCTGTTTTTT. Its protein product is CASSSQFPNTGELFF.

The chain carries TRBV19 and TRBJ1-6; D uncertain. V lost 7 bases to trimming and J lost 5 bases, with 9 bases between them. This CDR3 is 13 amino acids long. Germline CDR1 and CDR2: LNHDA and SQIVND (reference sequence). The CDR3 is CASKETNNSPLHF. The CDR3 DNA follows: TGTGCCAGTAAAGAGACAAATAATTCACCCCTCCACTTT.

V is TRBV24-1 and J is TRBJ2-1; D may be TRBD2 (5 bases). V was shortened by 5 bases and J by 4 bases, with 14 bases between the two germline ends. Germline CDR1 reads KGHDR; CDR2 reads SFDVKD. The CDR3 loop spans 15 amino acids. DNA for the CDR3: TGTGCCACCAGTGCCTCGATAGCGCTATACAATGAGCAGTTCTTC. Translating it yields CATSASIALYNEQFF.